The table lists the clone carrying this T cell receptor (beta chain) with many counts. What it binds is unknown. From the RT-PCR reads, TCRdb called clonotypes with MiXCR, one entry per CDR3 protein. The sample lists fewer than 700,000 distinct CDR3 sequences, 10% to 15% occurring once. Trimming took off 6 bases at V and 4 bases at J, with 13 bases between the two ends. Germline CDR1 reads MDHEN; CDR2 reads SYDVKM. This CDR3 spans 13 amino acids. This sample was taken from a study of response to subunit inactivated influenza vaccine. Study outcomes and limitations: The authors suggested that every seasonal influenza vaccination recruits few new T cells.

The sequencing here drew on PBMCs from blood, taken more than 35 days after vaccination. This rearrangement joins TRBV28 to TRBJ2-7; a possible D gene is TRBD1 (6 bases). The receptor was derived from a middle-aged man who received an inactivated influenza vaccine. CDR3: CASSQGNEYEQYF. Here the CDR3 DNA reads TGTGCCAGCAGCCAGGGGAATGAGTACGAGCAGTACTTC.